A single sample is the source of the 32 T cell receptor beta chains below, sequenced in a study of cytotoxic CD8 clonotypes in ibrutinib-treated CLL. The table came from immunoSEQ multiplex PCR; TCRdb's copy has only in-frame clones and leaves some out. The sample contains fewer than 70,000 clones, approximately 71% of which appear only once. Sequencing was performed on PBMCs, taken after 12 months of ibrutinib treatment. These receptors were collected from a human donor with chronic lymphocytic leukemia.

This chain connects TRBV7-8 to TRBJ2-2, with D unresolved. The CDR3 totals 14 residues. V was shortened by 1 base and J by 0 bases, with 3 bases between the two germline ends. Germline CDR1 reads SGHVS; CDR2 reads FQNEAQ. The CDR3 loop is CASSLDSNTGELFF. In DNA, the CDR3 is TGTGCCAGCAGCTTAGATTCGAACACCGGGGAGCTGTTTTTT.

The chain couples TRBV5-1 to TRBJ2-1; D remains unclear. Germline V gives CDR1 SGHRS, CDR2 YFSETQ. CDR3 size: 17 residues. The germline V and J ends were trimmed by 0 bases and 4 bases, with 17 bases remaining between them. In DNA, the CDR3 is TGCGCCAGCAGCTTGGTGGTTGTGCCACGAGGATACAATGAGCAGTTCTTC. Protein: CASSLVVVPRGYNEQFF.

The chain uses TRBV23-1 and TRBJ1-2, with D maybe TRBD1 (5 bases). TRBV23-1 is filed as an ORF, its function uncertain. The CDR3 totals 16 residues. The V end was cut by 6 bases, the J end by 3 bases, with 20 bases between. CDR3 loop: CASRPSPGRGHYGYTF. The CDR3 DNA reads as TGCGCCAGCAGGCCTAGTCCCGGACGGGGACACTATGGCTACACCTTC.

The chain combines TRBV9 with TRBJ2-7; 14 bases align to TRBD2. V dropped 1 base and J dropped 4; count of bases not matched to a gene: 19. CDR3 length: 21 amino acids. In germline, CDR1 is SGDLS, CDR2 YYNGEE. CDR3 in amino acids: CASSVMVPPGLAGVPGYEQYF. CDR3 sequence (DNA): TGTGCCAGCAGCGTAATGGTCCCCCCGGGACTAGCGGGAGTGCCCGGGTACGAGCAGTACTTC.

The chain combines TRBV10-3 with TRBJ2-7, with 9 bases identical to TRBD1. V was clipped by 3 bases and J by 4 bases; unmatched bases: 7. CDR1 is ENHRY, CDR2 SYGVKD, per germline. This CDR3 comprises 15 residues. CDR3 DNA: TGTGCCATCAGTGAAGGACAGGGGTTTGGATACGAGCAGTACTTC. This sequence encodes CAISEGQGFGYEQYF.

The gene calls are TRBV28 and TRBJ2-5; D is possibly TRBD2 (5 bases). The germline V and J ends were trimmed by 5 bases and 7 bases, with 14 bases remaining between them. Germline CDR1 reads MDHEN; CDR2 reads SYDVKM. There are 13 residues in the CDR3. CDR3: CASSTLALGTQYF. CDR3 bases: TGTGCCAGCAGTACGCTAGCCCTCGGGACCCAGTACTTC.

The sample holds a few counts of this clone. This chain connects TRBV28 to TRBJ2-3; 7 nucleotides align to TRBD2. V lost 6 bases and J lost 0; bases outside the gene matches: 6. Germline V gives CDR1 MDHEN, CDR2 SYDVKM. There are 15 residues in the CDR3. CDR3 residues: CASSQLAQSTDTQYF. CDR3 in DNA: TGTGCCAGCAGCCAACTAGCGCAAAGCACAGATACGCAGTATTTT.

This clone was observed a few times. The rearrangement links TRBV5-6 to TRBJ1-2; D remains unclear. Trimming removed 0 bases from V and 4 bases from J, with 16 bases in between. Germline V lookup: CDR1 SGHDT, CDR2 YYEEEE. The CDR3 is 16 residues long. The CDR3 sequence is CASSLAVGWGVYGYTF. The CDR3 DNA follows: TGTGCCAGCAGCTTGGCGGTAGGATGGGGAGTCTATGGCTACACCTTC.

The genes are TRBV11-2 and TRBJ2-7, with TRBD2 matching over 15 bases. Germline assignment: CDR1 SGHAT and CDR2 FQNNGV. The J segment lost 1 base and the V segment lost 3 bases, leaving 1 base of the junction unmatched. CDR3 length equals 16 residues. CDR3 coding DNA: TGTGCCAGCAGCTTGGGACTAGCGGGAGGTTCCTACGAGCAGTACTTC. Its protein product is CASSLGLAGGSYEQYF.

The chain uses TRBV18 and TRBJ1-1; 9 nucleotides line up with TRBD1. Germline CDR1 is KGHSH and CDR2 is LQKENI. The CDR3 length is 15 residues. V was pared by 5 bases and J by 3 bases, with 7 bases of the junction left unmatched. CDR3 region: CASSITGGWDTEAFF. In DNA, the CDR3 is TGTGCCAGCTCAATCACAGGGGGCTGGGACACTGAAGCTTTCTTT.

This chain links TRBV30 with TRBJ1-2; 7 bases line up with TRBD1. Looked up from germline, CDR1 is GTSNPN and CDR2 is SVGIG (reference sequence). J was trimmed by 4 bases and V by 6 bases; bases with no gene match: 2. This CDR3 is 11 amino acids long. The CDR3, as DNA: TGTGCCTGCGGGACAGCCTATGGCTACACCTTC. Translation: CACGTAYGYTF.

The chain links TRBV19 to TRBJ1-5, with D unresolved. Trimming took off 4 bases at V and 5 bases at J, with 9 bases between the two ends. Germline CDR1 LNHDA, CDR2 SQIVND (reference sequence). The CDR3 length is 13 residues. CDR3 region: CASSTVRDQPQHF. CDR3 DNA: TGTGCCAGTAGTACGGTTCGCGATCAGCCCCAGCATTTT. Using reference TRBV19 and TRBJ1-5 for the parts outside the CDR3, the full variable domain is DGGITQSPKYLFRKEGQNVTLSCEQNLNHDAMYWYRQDPGQGLRLIYYSQIVNDFQKGDIAEGYSVSREKKESFPLTVTSAQKNPTAFYLCASSTVRDQPQHFGDGTRLSIL.

This chain connects TRBV28 to TRBJ2-3, with TRBD2 matching 9 bases. The CDR3 runs to 15 residues. Germline CDR1 reads MDHEN; CDR2 reads SYDVKM. The V gene end was trimmed by 6 bases and the J gene end by 0 bases; junction bases not matched to a gene: 4. CDR3 DNA sequence: TGTGCCAGCAGGAGACTAGCGGACAGCACAGATACGCAGTATTTT. This codes for CASRRLADSTDTQYF.

This chain links TRBV6-1 with TRBJ2-7, with D possibly matching TRBD1 (6 bases). Germline V gives CDR1 MNHNS, CDR2 SASEGT. The CDR3 is made up of 14 amino acids. Trimming took off 1 base at V and 3 bases at J, with 10 bases between the two ends. The CDR3 is CASSEVEDSYEQYF. Here the CDR3 DNA reads TGTGCCAGCAGTGAAGTGGAGGACAGCTACGAGCAGTACTTC.

The chain couples TRBV4-3 to TRBJ2-1; D gene uncertain. CDR1 and CDR2 from the germline V gene are LGHNA and YSLEER. Trimming removed 4 bases from V and 2 bases from J, with 12 bases in between. The length of the CDR3 is 15 residues. CDR3 DNA sequence: TGCGCCAGCAGCCGAAATGCCGGGCCCTACAATGAGCAGTTCTTC. This encodes CASSRNAGPYNEQFF.

The chain combines TRBV19 with TRBJ2-1; TRBD2 is a possible D gene (6 bases). The CDR3 extends over 14 amino acids. Between the trimmed V and J ends, which lost 6 bases and 3 bases, there was a span of 12 bases. Germline V gives CDR1 LNHDA, CDR2 SQIVND (reference sequence). This chain's CDR3 is CASRNSGGYNEQFF. For the CDR3, the DNA is TGTGCCAGTAGAAATAGCGGAGGCTACAATGAGCAGTTCTTC.

This sequence joins TRBV11-2 and TRBJ2-1; 15 bases agree with TRBD2. This CDR3 is 19 amino acids long. The ends lost 3 bases at V and 2 bases at J; junction bases unmatched: 8. Germline CDR1 and CDR2: SGHAT and FQNNGV. CDR3 bases: TGTGCCAGCAGCTTCGGACTAGCGGGAGGGTTCAGTCCCTACAATGAGCAGTTCTTC. Translated, it gives CASSFGLAGGFSPYNEQFF.

The chain carries TRBV30 and TRBJ2-7; possible D gene TRBD2, 7 bases. CDR1 is GTSNPN and CDR2 is SVGIG in the germline V gene (reference sequence). The CDR3 is 17 amino acids. Trimming stripped 0 bases from V and 1 base from J, with 19 bases between. The CDR3 DNA follows: TGTGCCTGGAGTGTACAACGATTGGGGGGGCTTTCCTACGAGCAGTACTTC. Residues: CAWSVQRLGGLSYEQYF.

The V call is TRBV18, the J call TRBJ2-5; 9 bases are a match to TRBD2. From germline, CDR1 is KGHSH and CDR2 LQKENI. J was trimmed by 1 base and V by 1 base; bases with no gene match: 4. CDR3 size: 16 residues. The CDR3 bases are TGTGCCAGCTCACCACTAGGCGGGAGGGCCCAAGAGACCCAGTACTTC. It codes for CASSPLGGRAQETQYF.

DNA for the CDR3: TGTGCCTGGACCCCGGGACTAGCGGGAGTTGCAGATACGCAGTATTTT. This gives the protein CAWTPGLAGVADTQYF. The rearrangement joins TRBV30 to TRBJ2-3, with 14 nucleotides matching TRBD2. CDR3 length: 16 residues. Germline CDR1 reads GTSNPN; CDR2 reads SVGIG (reference sequence). The ends lost 4 bases at V and 4 bases at J; junction bases unmatched: 7.

This sequence joins TRBV28 and TRBJ1-1, with TRBD1 matching 9 bases. Trimming at V came to 7 bases and at J to 4 bases, leaving 4 bases not matched to a gene. The CDR3 consists of 13 residues. From germline, CDR1 is MDHEN and CDR2 SYDVKM. The CDR3 DNA reads as TGTGCCAGCAATACAGGGGGCGGCACTGAAGCTTTCTTT. Protein: CASNTGGGTEAFF.

The J gene is TRBJ2-7, the V gene TRBV28, with D unresolved. The length of the CDR3 is 15 residues. Trimming cost V 6 bases and J 5 bases, with 20 bases left between them. The V gene's germline CDR1 is MDHEN and CDR2 SYDVKM. DNA for the CDR3: TGTGCCAGCAGCATTGGACGCACAATGTCCAACGAGCAGTACTTC. Protein sequence: CASSIGRTMSNEQYF.

Comment on this clone: Other DNA sequences within the sample encode an identical CDR3. The chain employs TRBV5-4 and TRBJ1-1; D call uncertain. The CDR3 has 13 amino acids. V dropped 5 bases and J dropped 1 base, with 9 bases sitting between them. Germline CDR1 reads SGHNT; CDR2 reads YYREEE (reference sequence). In DNA, the CDR3 is TGTGCCAGCAGTCCGGACGGGAACACTGAAGCTTTCTTT. This encodes CASSPDGNTEAFF.

This sequence joins TRBV25-1 and TRBJ2-1; D tentatively fits TRBD1 or TRBD2 (6 bases each). Germline V gives CDR1 MGHDK, CDR2 SYGVNS. This CDR3 is built from 16 residues. V lost 4 bases, J lost 7 bases, and 20 bases lay in between. The CDR3: CASSAPRRGVSNEQFF. CDR3 sequence (DNA): TGTGCCAGCAGTGCCCCTCGGAGGGGGGTTAGTAATGAGCAGTTCTTC.

The genes are TRBV5-4 and TRBJ2-5, with D possibly being TRBD1 (6 bases). The V and J ends lost 2 bases and 5 bases respectively, with 19 bases between them. CDR3 length equals 16 residues. Germline loops: CDR1 SGHNT, CDR2 YYREEE (reference sequence). The CDR3 here is CASSFAAQGQWETQYF. The CDR3 region has the DNA TGTGCCAGCAGCTTCGCTGCCCAGGGGCAATGGGAGACCCAGTACTTC.

The chain has TRBV6-5 and TRBJ2-7; 8 bases agree with TRBD2. V gave up 9 bases and J gave up 5 bases; unmatched junction bases: 9. This CDR3 region has 13 residues. CDR1 MNHEY and CDR2 SVGAGI come from the germline V gene. This CDR3 is CARAGGGSNEQYF. The CDR3 DNA sequence: TGTGCCAGGGCGGGGGGCGGATCAAACGAGCAGTACTTC.

V gene TRBV9 combines with J gene TRBJ2-7, with unresolved D. The CDR3 totals 11 residues. Trimming took off 7 bases at V and 2 bases at J, with 7 bases between the two ends. Germline V lookup: CDR1 SGDLS, CDR2 YYNGEE. CDR3 bases: TGTGCCAGCCTGAGTCCCTACGAGCAGTACTTC. The encoded protein is CASLSPYEQYF.

Note on this clone: A much larger clone sits a single nucleotide away, making a read error possible. The CDR3 region has the DNA TGTGCCAGCAGCCGAGGAGCCTACGAGCAGTACTTC. Translating it yields CASSRGAYEQYF. The chain is built from TRBV9 and TRBJ2-7; D is unclear. CDR3 length: 12 residues. Germline CDR1 and CDR2: SGDLS and YYNGEE. Trimming stripped 4 bases from V and 2 bases from J, with 7 bases between.

The rearrangement links TRBV6-5 to TRBJ1-1; TRBD1 aligns across 11 bases. The V and J ends lost 6 bases and 4 bases, in that order; junction bases with no gene match: 7. The CDR3 length is 15 residues. Germline CDR1 reads MNHEY; CDR2 reads SVGAGI. CDR3 loop: CASRPDRGLGTEAFF. Here the CDR3 DNA reads TGTGCCAGCAGGCCGGACAGGGGGCTAGGCACTGAAGCTTTCTTT.

A note on this clone: Germline is not matched at one junction end, which may reflect a read error. This chain connects TRBV2 to TRBJ2-7, with D unresolved. The CDR3 length is 13 residues. Germline V gene data show CDR1 as SNHLY and CDR2 as FYNNEI. The CDR3 nucleotides are TGTGCCAGCAGTGAAGAAATATGGCCAGACCTCAGCTTC. Encoded protein: CASSEEIWPDLSF.

The chain combines TRBV25-1 with TRBJ2-7, with D possibly TRBD2 on 6 matching bases. The CDR3 length is 13 residues. Trimming took 7 bases from V and 7 from J, leaving 17 bases between them. The germline gives CDR1 MGHDK, CDR2 SYGVNS. The CDR3 DNA reads TGTGCCAGCACCGGGAGCCCCGAGGGTGAGCAGTACTTC. It codes for CASTGSPEGEQYF.

The chain uses TRBV5-4 and TRBJ2-3; 7 bases match TRBD2. CDR1 is SGHNT, CDR2 YYREEE, per germline (reference sequence). The CDR3 has 16 amino acids. V lost 4 bases and J lost 0; bases outside the gene matches: 8. The CDR3 region is CASSIRSSGSTDTQYF. The CDR3 DNA reads as TGTGCCAGCAGCATACGCTCTAGCGGTAGCACAGATACGCAGTATTTT.